The 19 T cell receptor beta chains below were found in one sample sequenced in a study of T cell responses to AZD1222 COVID-19 vaccine. The data were produced by immunoSEQ multiplex PCR, yet TCRdb's version contains in-frame clones alone and is incomplete. Among 150,000 to 200,000 clones listed, 90% to 95% were seen once. Sequencing used peripheral blood, obtained 28 days after the second AZD1222 dose. Every receptor here comes from an adult who received the AZD1222 COVID-19 vaccine.

The chain couples TRBV20-1 to TRBJ1-1, with D unresolved. The V gene's germline CDR1 is DFQATT and CDR2 SNEGSKA (reference sequence). There are 12 residues in the CDR3. The V end lost 3 bases, the J end lost 1 base, and 6 bases lay between the germline ends. The CDR3 is CSASTGNTEAFF. CDR3 bases: TGCAGTGCTAGTACCGGGAACACTGAAGCTTTCTTT.

The chain is built from TRBV19 and TRBJ1-5; the match to TRBD1 covers 8 bases. Germline V CDR1 and CDR2: LNHDA, SQIVND (reference sequence). V trimming: 7 bases; J trimming: 1 base; junction bases outside the gene matches: 12. CDR3 length: 17 residues. Here the CDR3 reads CASTTDRAGRSNQPQHF. DNA of the CDR3: TGTGCCAGTACTACGGACAGGGCTGGGAGAAGCAATCAGCCCCAGCATTTT.

V usage is TRBV6-5 and J usage is TRBJ2-7, with D possibly TRBD1 on 6 matching bases. The CDR3 extends over 14 amino acids. Per the germline V gene, CDR1 is MNHEY and CDR2 is SVGAGI. V gave up 6 bases and J gave up 0 bases, with 12 bases separating them. The CDR3 loop reads CASSKRGHSYEQYF. The CDR3 coding sequence is TGTGCCAGCAGCAAAAGGGGACACTCCTACGAGCAGTACTTC.

The rearrangement uses TRBV18 and TRBJ2-2; 10 nucleotides line up with TRBD1. Germline CDR1 reads KGHSH; CDR2 reads LQKENI. The CDR3 contains 16 residues. V shed 6 bases and J 3 bases; nucleotides not matched to a gene: 7. The CDR3, as DNA: TGTGCCAGCTCCCGCCGGGGGACAGGGGACACCGGGGAGCTGTTTTTT. This gives the protein CASSRRGTGDTGELFF. The full variable domain, completed using reference TRBV18 and TRBJ2-2, is NAGVMQNPRHLVRRRGQEARLRCSPMKGHSHVYWYRQLPEEGLKFMVYLQKENIIDESGMPKERFSAEFPKEGPSILRIQQVVRGDSAAYFCASSRRGTGDTGELFFGEGSRLTVL.

The chain has TRBV7-8 and TRBJ2-7; D is ambiguous. V lost 8 bases and J lost 3, with 26 bases in between. The CDR3 runs to 17 residues. The germline V gene has CDR1 SGHVS and CDR2 FQNEAQ. This CDR3 reads CASSSLSRTDKFYEQYF. CDR3 coding DNA: TGTGCCAGCTCTTCTTTGTCGAGGACGGATAAATTCTACGAGCAGTACTTC. The variable domain in full, with the rest retrieved from reference TRBV7-8 and TRBJ2-7, is GAGVSQSPRYKVAKRGQDVALRCDPISGHVSLFWYQQALGQGPEFLTYFQNEAQLDKSGLPSDRFFAERPEGSVSTLKIQRTQQEDSAVYLCASSSLSRTDKFYEQYFGPGTRLTVT.

This clone has a single count. The genes are TRBV18 and TRBJ1-2; 8 nucleotides align to TRBD1. The CDR3 runs to 16 residues. J gave up 8 bases and V 0 bases, and 11 bases lay outside the gene matches. Germline CDR1 is KGHSH and CDR2 is LQKENI. CDR3 in amino acids: CASSPPSLAGGEGYTF. The CDR3 nucleotides read TGTGCCAGCTCACCACCTTCCTTGGCAGGGGGCGAAGGCTACACCTTC. The whole variable domain, filled in from reference TRBV18 and TRBJ1-2, reads NAGVMQNPRHLVRRRGQEARLRCSPMKGHSHVYWYRQLPEEGLKFMVYLQKENIIDESGMPKERFSAEFPKEGPSILRIQQVVRGDSAAYFCASSPPSLAGGEGYTFGSGTRLTVV.

The rearrangement joins TRBV13 to TRBJ2-6, with D hard to call. The CDR3 length is 17 residues. Germline loops: CDR1 PRHDT, CDR2 FYEKMQ (reference sequence). Trimming removed 5 bases from V and 4 bases from J, with 18 bases in between. CDR3 residues: CASSPRARWAGANVLTF. Here the CDR3 DNA reads TGTGCCAGCAGCCCCCGAGCGCGCTGGGCGGGGGCCAACGTCCTGACTTTC. The whole variable domain, remainder taken from reference TRBV13 and TRBJ2-6, is AAGVIQSPRHLIKEKRETATLKCYPIPRHDTVYWYQQGPGQDPQFLISFYEKMQSDKGSIPDRFSAQQFSDYHSELNMSSLELGDSALYFCASSPRARWAGANVLTFGAGSRLTVL.

This sequence joins TRBV24-1 and TRBJ2-3, with D possibly matching TRBD1 (5 bases). Per germline, CDR1 KGHDR and CDR2 SFDVKD. Trimming left V 1 base short and J 5 bases short, with 15 bases between. The CDR3 is 16 amino acids. CDR3 region: CATSDLGPHRIDTQYF. CDR3 nucleotides: TGTGCCACCAGTGATTTAGGGCCTCACAGGATAGATACGCAGTATTTT.

The chain is built from TRBV6-5 and TRBJ1-2; 8 positions match TRBD1. The CDR3 is 14 amino acids. Trimming removed 4 bases from V and 4 bases from J; junction bases left unmatched: 5. Looked up from germline, CDR1 is MNHEY and CDR2 is SVGAGI. CDR3 in amino acids: CASSSRGQGYGYTF. The CDR3 DNA is TGTGCCAGCAGTTCCAGGGGGCAAGGCTATGGCTACACCTTC.

This sequence joins TRBV7-9 and TRBJ2-2; TRBD1 might be the D (6 bases). Germline V CDR1 and CDR2: SEHNR, FQNEAQ (reference sequence). There are 15 residues in the CDR3. The V end was cut by 0 bases, the J end by 6 bases, with 11 bases between. The DNA of the CDR3 is TGTGCCAGCAGCTTAGCAGGGGGAATCGCCGGGGAGCTGTTTTTT. This encodes CASSLAGGIAGELFF.

The chain couples TRBV18 to TRBJ1-2, with 7 bases that match TRBD1. V dropped 4 bases and J dropped 0; count of bases not matched to a gene: 5. CDR3 length: 15 amino acids. Looked up from germline, CDR1 is KGHSH and CDR2 is LQKENI. The CDR3 spells CASSRGTEANYGYTF. The CDR3 coding sequence is TGTGCCAGCTCACGGGGGACAGAAGCTAACTATGGCTACACCTTC.

The chain joins TRBV21-1 to TRBJ1-3. TRBV21-1 is given as a pseudogene. The CDR3 extends over 16 amino acids. CDR3 protein: CASSKDGAISGNTIYF. Here the CDR3 DNA reads TGTGCCAGCAGCAAAGACGGGGCAATCTCTGGAAACACCATATATTTT.

This sequence joins TRBV5-1 and TRBJ1-5, with a possible D match to TRBD1 (6 bases). Germline V gives CDR1 SGHRS, CDR2 YFSETQ. The CDR3 is 14 amino acids. Trimming stripped 0 bases from V and 5 bases from J, with 9 bases between. CDR3 residues: CASSLEGGHQPQHF. CDR3 bases: TGCGCCAGCAGCTTGGAGGGGGGGCATCAGCCCCAGCATTTT.

The rearrangement links TRBV27 to TRBJ1-4; weak D call: TRBD1 (5 bases). V lost 0 bases, J lost 8 bases, and 13 bases lay in between. Germline V gene lookup returns CDR1 MNHEY and CDR2 SMNVEV (reference sequence). The CDR3 spans 15 residues. CDR3 protein: CASSLSPGRLEKLFF. The CDR3 DNA reads as TGTGCCAGCAGTTTATCACCGGGACGGCTCGAAAAACTGTTTTTT.

Only one count was recorded for this clone. The CDR3 loop is CASSSRQGAEYRTEAFF. CDR3 nucleotide sequence: TGTGCCAGCAGCTCGAGACAGGGGGCGGAGTATAGGACTGAAGCTTTCTTT. The chain joins TRBV7-9 to TRBJ1-1; 10 bases line up with TRBD1. Trimming removed 4 bases from V and 5 bases from J; junction bases left unmatched: 13. This CDR3 comprises 17 residues. CDR1 is SEHNR and CDR2 is FQNEAQ in the germline V gene (reference sequence).

The chain combines TRBV7-9 with TRBJ1-4; tentative D call: TRBD1 (6 bases). The CDR3 runs to 14 residues. V dropped 4 bases and J dropped 6 bases, with 12 bases sitting between them. Germline V gives CDR1 SEHNR, CDR2 FQNEAQ (reference sequence). CDR3 region: CASSSTRGDEKLFF. In DNA form, the CDR3 reads TGTGCCAGCAGCTCAACGAGGGGGGATGAAAAACTGTTTTTT.

Concerning this clone itself: Mismatch with germline at one junction end may stem from a read error. The CDR3 nucleotides are TGTGCTAGCAGCCCCGGGGAGGGAGGAGCGAACACCGGGGAGCTGTTTTTT. It is translated as CASSPGEGGANTGELFF. The J gene is TRBJ2-2, the V gene TRBV7-7, with 7 bases aligning to TRBD2. Germline CDR1 reads SSHAT; CDR2 reads FNYEAQ (reference sequence). The length of the CDR3 is 17 residues.

The chain uses TRBV20-1 and TRBJ1-1; D is perhaps TRBD1 (6 bases). The CDR3 length is 14 residues. CDR1 and CDR2 (germline): DFQATT, SNEGSKA (reference sequence). Trimming left V 3 bases short and J 6 bases short, with 17 bases between. DNA for the CDR3: TGCAGTGCTAGTTGGGACACCCGCCCCTCTGAAGCTTTCTTT. This codes for CSASWDTRPSEAFF.

The chain is built from TRBV7-3 and TRBJ2-3; the match to TRBD1 covers 7 bases. After removal of 8 bases from V and 2 bases from J, the junction contained 4 bases not matched to a gene. CDR1 SGHTA and CDR2 FQGTGA come from the germline V gene. The CDR3 has 13 residues. The CDR3 DNA reads as TGTGCCAGCCGGGACAGACCCACAGATACGCAGTATTTT. Translated, it gives CASRDRPTDTQYF.